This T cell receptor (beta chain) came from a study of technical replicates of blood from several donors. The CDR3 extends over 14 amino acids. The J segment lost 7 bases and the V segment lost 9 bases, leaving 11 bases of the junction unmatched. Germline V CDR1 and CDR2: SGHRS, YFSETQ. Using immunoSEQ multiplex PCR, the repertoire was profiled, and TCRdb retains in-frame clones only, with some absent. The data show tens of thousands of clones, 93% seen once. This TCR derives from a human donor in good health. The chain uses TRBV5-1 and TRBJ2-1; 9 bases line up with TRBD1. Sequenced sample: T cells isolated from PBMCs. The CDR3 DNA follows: TGCGCCACCCAACCGGGACAGGGAGTGAATGAGCAGTTCTTC. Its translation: CATQPGQGVNEQFF.